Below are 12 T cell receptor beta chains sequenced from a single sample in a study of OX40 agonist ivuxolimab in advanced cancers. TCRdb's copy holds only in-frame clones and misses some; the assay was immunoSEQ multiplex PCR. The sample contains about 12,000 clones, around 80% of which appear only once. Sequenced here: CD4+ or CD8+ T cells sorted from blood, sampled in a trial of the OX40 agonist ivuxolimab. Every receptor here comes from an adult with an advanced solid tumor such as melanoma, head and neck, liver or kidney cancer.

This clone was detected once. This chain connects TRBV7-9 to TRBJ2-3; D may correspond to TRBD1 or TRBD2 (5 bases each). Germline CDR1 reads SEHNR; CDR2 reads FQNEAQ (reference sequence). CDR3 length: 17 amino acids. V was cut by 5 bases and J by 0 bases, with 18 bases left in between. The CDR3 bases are TGTGCCAGCAGCCCCCGGGACGGATATACTAGCACAGATACGCAGTATTTT. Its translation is CASSPRDGYTSTDTQYF.

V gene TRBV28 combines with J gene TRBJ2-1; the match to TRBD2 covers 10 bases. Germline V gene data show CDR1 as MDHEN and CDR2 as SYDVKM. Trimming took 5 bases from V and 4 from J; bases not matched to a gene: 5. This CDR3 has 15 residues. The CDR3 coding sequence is TGTGCCAGCAGTAAGCGGGAGGGCGAATACAATGAGCAGTTCTTC. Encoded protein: CASSKREGEYNEQFF.

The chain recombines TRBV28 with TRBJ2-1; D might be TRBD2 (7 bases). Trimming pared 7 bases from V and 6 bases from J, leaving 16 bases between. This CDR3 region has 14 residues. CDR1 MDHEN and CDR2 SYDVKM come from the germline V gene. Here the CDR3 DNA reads TGTGCCAGCACCTTGGGGGGGCCCCTCAATGAGCAGTTCTTC. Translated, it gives CASTLGGPLNEQFF. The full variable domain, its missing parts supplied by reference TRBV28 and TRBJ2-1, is DVKVTQSSRYLVKRTGEKVFLECVQDMDHENMFWYRQDPGLGLRLIYFSYDVKMKEKGDIPEGYSVSREKKERFSLILESASTNQTSMYLCASTLGGPLNEQFFGPGTRLTVL.

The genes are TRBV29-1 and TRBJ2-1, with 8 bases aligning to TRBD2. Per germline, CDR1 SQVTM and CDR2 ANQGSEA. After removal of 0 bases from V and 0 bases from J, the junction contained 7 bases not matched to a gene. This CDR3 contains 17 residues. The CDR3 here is CSVEDLRGTSSYNEQFF. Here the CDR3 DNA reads TGCAGCGTTGAAGATCTAAGGGGGACTAGCTCCTACAATGAGCAGTTCTTC.

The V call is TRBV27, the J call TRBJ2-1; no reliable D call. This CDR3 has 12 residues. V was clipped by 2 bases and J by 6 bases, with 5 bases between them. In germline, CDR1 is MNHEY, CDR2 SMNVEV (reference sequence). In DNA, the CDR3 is TGTGCCAGCAGTTTAGACGGCAATGAGCAGTTCTTC. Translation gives CASSLDGNEQFF.

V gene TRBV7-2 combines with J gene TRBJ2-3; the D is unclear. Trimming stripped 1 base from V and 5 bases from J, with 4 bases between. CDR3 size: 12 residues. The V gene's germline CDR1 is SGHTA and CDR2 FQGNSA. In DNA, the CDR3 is TGTACCAGCAGCTTAGGTGGAGATACGCAGTATTTT. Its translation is CTSSLGGDTQYF.

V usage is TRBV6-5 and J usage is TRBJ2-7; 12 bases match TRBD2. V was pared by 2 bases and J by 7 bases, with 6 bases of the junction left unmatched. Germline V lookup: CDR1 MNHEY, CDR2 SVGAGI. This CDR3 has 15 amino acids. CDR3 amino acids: CASSYVTSGRREQYF. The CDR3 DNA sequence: TGTGCCAGCAGTTACGTCACTAGCGGGAGGCGAGAGCAGTACTTC.

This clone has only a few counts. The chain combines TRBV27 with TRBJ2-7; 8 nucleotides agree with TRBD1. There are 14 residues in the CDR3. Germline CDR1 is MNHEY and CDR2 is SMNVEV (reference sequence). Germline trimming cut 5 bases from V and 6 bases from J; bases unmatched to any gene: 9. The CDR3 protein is CASSPGTGLFEQYF. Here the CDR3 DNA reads TGTGCCAGCAGTCCCGGGACAGGTCTTTTCGAGCAGTACTTC.

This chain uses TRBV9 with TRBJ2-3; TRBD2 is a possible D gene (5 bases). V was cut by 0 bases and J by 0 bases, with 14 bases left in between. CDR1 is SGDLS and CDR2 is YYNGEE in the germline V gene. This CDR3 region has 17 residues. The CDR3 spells CASSVAGGWESTDTQYF. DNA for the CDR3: TGTGCCAGCAGCGTAGCCGGCGGGTGGGAGAGCACAGATACGCAGTATTTT.

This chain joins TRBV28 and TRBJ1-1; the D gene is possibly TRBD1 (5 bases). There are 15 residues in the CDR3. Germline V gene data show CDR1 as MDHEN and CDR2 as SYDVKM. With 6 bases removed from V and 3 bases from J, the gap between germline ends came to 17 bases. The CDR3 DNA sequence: TGTGCCAGCAGCCCCGGGGGAGGGCGGTACACTGAAGCTTTCTTT. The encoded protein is CASSPGGGRYTEAFF.

The CDR3 coding sequence is TGTGCCAGCAGCCTTGGTGAGGGGGTTACTTACAATGAGCAGTTCTTC. As protein: CASSLGEGVTYNEQFF. V and J are TRBV9 and TRBJ2-1; possibly TRBD1 for D (6 bases). The CDR3 is made up of 16 amino acids. CDR1 and CDR2 from the germline V gene are SGDLS and YYNGEE. V shed 4 bases and J shed 4 bases, with 18 bases lying between them.

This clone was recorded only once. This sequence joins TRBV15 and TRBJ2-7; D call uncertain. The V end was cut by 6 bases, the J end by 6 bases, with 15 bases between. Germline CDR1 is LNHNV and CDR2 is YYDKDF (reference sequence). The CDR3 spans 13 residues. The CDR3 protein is CATRKTPSGEQYF. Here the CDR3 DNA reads TGTGCCACCAGGAAGACCCCTTCCGGCGAGCAGTACTTC.